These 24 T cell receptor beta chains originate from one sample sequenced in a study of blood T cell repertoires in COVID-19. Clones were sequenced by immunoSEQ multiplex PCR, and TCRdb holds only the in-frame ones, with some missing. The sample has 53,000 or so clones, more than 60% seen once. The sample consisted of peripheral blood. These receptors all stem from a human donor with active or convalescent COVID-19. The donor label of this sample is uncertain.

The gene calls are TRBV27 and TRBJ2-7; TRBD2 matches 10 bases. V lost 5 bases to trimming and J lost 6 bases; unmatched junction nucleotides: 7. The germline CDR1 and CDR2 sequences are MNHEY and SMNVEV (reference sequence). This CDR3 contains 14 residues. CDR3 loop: CASSIGLAGVEQYF. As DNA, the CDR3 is TGTGCCAGCAGTATAGGGCTAGCGGGAGTCGAGCAGTACTTC.

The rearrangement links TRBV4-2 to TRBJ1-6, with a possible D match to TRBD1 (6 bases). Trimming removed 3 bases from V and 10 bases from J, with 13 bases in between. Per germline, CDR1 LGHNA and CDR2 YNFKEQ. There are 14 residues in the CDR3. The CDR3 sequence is CASSQGAAESPLHF. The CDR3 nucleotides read TGTGCCAGCAGCCAGGGGGCCGCGGAGTCACCCCTCCACTTT.

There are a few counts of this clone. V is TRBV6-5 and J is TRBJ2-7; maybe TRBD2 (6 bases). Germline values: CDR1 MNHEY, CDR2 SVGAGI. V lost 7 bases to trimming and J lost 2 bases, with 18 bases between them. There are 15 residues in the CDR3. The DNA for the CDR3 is TGTGCCAGCAAAACTTTCGGGACTGATACCTACGAGCAGTACTTC. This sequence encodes CASKTFGTDTYEQYF.

CDR3 protein: CASSQEGSAVVYGYTF. As DNA, the CDR3 is TGTGCCAGCAGCCAAGAAGGCAGCGCAGTCGTTTATGGCTACACCTTC. V and J are TRBV4-2 and TRBJ1-2; D gene unclear. The CDR3 has 16 residues. The V end was cut by 0 bases, the J end by 5 bases, with 16 bases between. Per germline, CDR1 LGHNA and CDR2 YNFKEQ.

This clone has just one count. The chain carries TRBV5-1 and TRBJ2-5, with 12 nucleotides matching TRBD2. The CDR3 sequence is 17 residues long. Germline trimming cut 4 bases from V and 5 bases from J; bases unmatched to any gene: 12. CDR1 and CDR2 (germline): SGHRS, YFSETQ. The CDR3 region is CASSQGTSGFQRETQYF. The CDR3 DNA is TGCGCCAGCAGCCAAGGGACTAGCGGGTTTCAGAGGGAGACCCAGTACTTC.

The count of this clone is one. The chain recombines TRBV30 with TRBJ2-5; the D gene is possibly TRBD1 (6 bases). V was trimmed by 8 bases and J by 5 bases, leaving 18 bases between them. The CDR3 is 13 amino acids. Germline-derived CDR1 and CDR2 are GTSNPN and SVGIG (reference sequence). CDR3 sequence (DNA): TGTGCCCACCAAGAACAGGGCCGGGAGACCCAGTACTTC. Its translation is CAHQEQGRETQYF.

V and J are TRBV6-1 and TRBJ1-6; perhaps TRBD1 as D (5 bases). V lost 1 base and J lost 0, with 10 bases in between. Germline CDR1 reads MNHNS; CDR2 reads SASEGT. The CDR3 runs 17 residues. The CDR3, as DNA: TGTGCCAGCAGTGAAGTCGGGGGGAGCTCCTATAATTCACCCCTCCACTTT. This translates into CASSEVGGSSYNSPLHF.

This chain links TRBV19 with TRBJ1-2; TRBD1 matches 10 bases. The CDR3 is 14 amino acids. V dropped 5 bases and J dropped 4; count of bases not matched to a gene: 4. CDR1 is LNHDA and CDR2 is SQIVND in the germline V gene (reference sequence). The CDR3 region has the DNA TGTGCCAGTAGTCCCGACAGGGGGCTCTATGGCTACACCTTC. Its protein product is CASSPDRGLYGYTF.

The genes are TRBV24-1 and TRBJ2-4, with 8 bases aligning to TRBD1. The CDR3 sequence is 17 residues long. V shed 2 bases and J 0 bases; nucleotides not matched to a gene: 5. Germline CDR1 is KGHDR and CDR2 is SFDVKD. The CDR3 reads CATSDSRTGIAKNIQYF. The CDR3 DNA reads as TGTGCCACCAGTGATTCCCGGACAGGGATAGCCAAAAACATTCAGTACTTC.

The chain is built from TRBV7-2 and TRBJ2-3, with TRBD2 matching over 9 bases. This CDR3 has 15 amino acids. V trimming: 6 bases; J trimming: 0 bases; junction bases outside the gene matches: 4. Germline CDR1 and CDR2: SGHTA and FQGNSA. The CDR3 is CASSLAGTSTDTQYF. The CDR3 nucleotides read TGTGCCAGCAGTCTAGCGGGGACTAGCACAGATACGCAGTATTTT. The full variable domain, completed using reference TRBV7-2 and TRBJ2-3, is GAGVSQSPSNKVTEKGKDVELRCDPISGHTALYWYRQSLGQGLEFLIYFQGNSAPDKSGLPSDRFSAERTGGSVSTLTIQRTQQEDSAVYLCASSLAGTSTDTQYFGPGTRLTVL.

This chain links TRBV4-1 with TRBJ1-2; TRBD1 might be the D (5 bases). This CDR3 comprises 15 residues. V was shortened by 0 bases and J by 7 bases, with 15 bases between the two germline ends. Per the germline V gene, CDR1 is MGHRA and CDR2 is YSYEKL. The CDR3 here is CASSQEMRGVSGYTF. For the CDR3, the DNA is TGCGCCAGCAGCCAAGAGATGCGGGGGGTAAGTGGCTACACCTTC.

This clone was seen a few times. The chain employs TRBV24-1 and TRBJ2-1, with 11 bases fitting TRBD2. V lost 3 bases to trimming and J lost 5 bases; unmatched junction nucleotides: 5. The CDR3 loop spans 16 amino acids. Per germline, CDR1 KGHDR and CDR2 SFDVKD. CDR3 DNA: TGTGCCACCAGTGATGTAGCGGGAGGGCATAACAATGAGCAGTTCTTC. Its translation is CATSDVAGGHNNEQFF.

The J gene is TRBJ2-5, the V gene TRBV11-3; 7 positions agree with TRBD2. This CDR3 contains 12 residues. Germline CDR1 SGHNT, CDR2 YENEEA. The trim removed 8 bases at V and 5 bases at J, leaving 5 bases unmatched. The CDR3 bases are TGTGCCAGCGGGGGGAGGGACGAGACCCAGTACTTC. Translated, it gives CASGGRDETQYF.

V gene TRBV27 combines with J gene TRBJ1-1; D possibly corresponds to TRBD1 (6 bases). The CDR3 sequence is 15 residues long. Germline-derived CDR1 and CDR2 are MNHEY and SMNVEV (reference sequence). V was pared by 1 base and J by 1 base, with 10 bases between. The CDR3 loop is CASSLYPQGNTEAFF. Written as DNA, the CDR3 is TGTGCCAGCAGTTTATACCCACAGGGGAACACTGAAGCTTTCTTT.

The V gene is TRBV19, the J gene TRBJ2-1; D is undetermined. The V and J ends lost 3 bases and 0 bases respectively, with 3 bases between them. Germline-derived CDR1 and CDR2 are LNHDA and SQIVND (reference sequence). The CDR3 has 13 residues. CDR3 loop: CASSISSYNEQFF. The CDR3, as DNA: TGTGCCAGTAGTATCAGCTCCTACAATGAGCAGTTCTTC.

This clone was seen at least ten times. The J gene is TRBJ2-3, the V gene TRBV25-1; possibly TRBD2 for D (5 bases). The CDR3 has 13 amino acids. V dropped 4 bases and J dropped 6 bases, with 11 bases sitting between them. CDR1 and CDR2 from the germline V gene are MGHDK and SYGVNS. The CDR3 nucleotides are TGTGCCAGCAGTGCTAGCTTTTCCGATACGCAGTATTTT. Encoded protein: CASSASFSDTQYF.

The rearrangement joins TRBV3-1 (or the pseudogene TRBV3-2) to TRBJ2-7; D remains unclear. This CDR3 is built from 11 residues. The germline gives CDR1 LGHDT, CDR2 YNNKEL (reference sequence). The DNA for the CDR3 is TGTCCCATATACAATGAACCCGAGCAGTACTTC. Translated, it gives CPIYNEPEQYF.

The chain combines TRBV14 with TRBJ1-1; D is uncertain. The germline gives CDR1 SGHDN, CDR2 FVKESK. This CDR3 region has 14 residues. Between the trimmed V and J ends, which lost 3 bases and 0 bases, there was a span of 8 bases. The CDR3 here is CASSHYRLNTEAFF. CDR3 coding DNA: TGTGCCAGCAGCCACTACAGATTGAACACTGAAGCTTTCTTT.

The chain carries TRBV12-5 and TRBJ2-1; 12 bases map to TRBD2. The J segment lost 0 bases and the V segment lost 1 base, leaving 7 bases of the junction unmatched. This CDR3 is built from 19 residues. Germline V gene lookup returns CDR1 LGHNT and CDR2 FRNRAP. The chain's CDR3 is CASGLAPGLAGSSYNEQFF. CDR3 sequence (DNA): TGTGCTAGTGGTTTGGCCCCGGGACTAGCGGGTAGCTCCTACAATGAGCAGTTCTTC.

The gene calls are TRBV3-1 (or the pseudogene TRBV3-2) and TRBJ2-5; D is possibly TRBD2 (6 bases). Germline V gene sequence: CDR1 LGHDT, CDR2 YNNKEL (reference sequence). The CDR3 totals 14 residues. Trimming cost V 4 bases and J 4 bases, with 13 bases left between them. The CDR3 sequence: CASSRGRELETQYF. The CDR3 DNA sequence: TGTGCCAGCAGCCGGGGCCGGGAGTTAGAGACCCAGTACTTC.

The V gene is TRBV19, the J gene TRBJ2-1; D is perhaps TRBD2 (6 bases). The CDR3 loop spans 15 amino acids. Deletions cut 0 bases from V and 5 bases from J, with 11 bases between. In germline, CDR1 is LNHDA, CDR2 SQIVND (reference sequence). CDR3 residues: CASSIDSAGNNEQFF. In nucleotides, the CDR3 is TGTGCCAGTAGTATAGATTCGGCGGGAAACAATGAGCAGTTCTTC.

Written as DNA, the CDR3 is TGTGCCAGCAGCCCTAGCGGGAGAGGTTACGAGCAGTACTTC. This sequence encodes CASSPSGRGYEQYF. This chain uses TRBV7-9 with TRBJ2-7; 10 bases line up with TRBD2. J lost 4 bases, V lost 5 bases, and 5 bases had no gene match. The CDR3 extends over 14 amino acids. Germline V gene lookup returns CDR1 SEHNR and CDR2 FQNEAQ (reference sequence).

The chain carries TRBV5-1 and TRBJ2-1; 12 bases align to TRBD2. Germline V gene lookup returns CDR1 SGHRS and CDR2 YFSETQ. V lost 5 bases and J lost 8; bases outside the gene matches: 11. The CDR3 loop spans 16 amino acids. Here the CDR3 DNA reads TGCGCCAGCAGTTTTTCGGGACTAGCGGGTGGGGATGAGCAGTTCTTC. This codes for CASSFSGLAGGDEQFF.

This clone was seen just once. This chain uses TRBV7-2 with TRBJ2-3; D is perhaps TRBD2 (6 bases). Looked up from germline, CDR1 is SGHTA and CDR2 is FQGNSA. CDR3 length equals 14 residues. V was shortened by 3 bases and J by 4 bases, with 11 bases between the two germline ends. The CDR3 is CASSFGGMADTQYF. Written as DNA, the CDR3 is TGTGCCAGCAGCTTCGGCGGGATGGCAGATACGCAGTATTTT. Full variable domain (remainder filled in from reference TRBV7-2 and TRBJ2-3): GAGVSQSPSNKVTEKGKDVELRCDPISGHTALYWYRQSLGQGLEFLIYFQGNSAPDKSGLPSDRFSAERTGGSVSTLTIQRTQQEDSAVYLCASSFGGMADTQYFGPGTRLTVL.